The 23 T cell receptor beta chains given below trace back to one sample, sequenced in a study of tumor-infiltrating lymphocytes in primary liver carcinoma. The tissue used was unsorted bulk material of about 19-33 mg. RNA and DNA were co-extracted from it with the AllPrep DNA/RNA mini kit. Reverse transcription of approximately 0.55 ug total RNA with a constant-region primer produced TCR beta cDNA. Three-round nested multiplex PCR performed with slightly modified ARM-PCR produced the TCR beta libraries. A C-beta reverse primer was combined with TRBV1-TRBV30 forward primers in the first two PCR rounds, and each round had approximately 10 cycles. TCRdb analysed the multiplex PCR reads with MiXCR anew, one entry per CDR3 protein. The sample contains tens of thousands of distinct CDR3 sequences, approximately 77% of which appear only once. The material sequenced was liver tumor tissue from sampling region 5. Subset denoted: tumor region T5, tumor centre. These receptors originate from a woman under 40 with primary liver carcinoma and hepatitis B virus infection.

A note on this clonotype: One junction end disagrees with the germline gene, perhaps due to a read error. The V call is TRBV11-1, the J call TRBJ2-3; possible D gene TRBD2, 6 bases. CDR3 size: 19 residues. Germline V gene data show CDR1 as SGHAT and CDR2 as FQDESV (reference sequence). This CDR3 reads CVSSLRVPTIGRATDTQYF. In nucleotides, the CDR3 is TGTGTCAGCAGCTTAAGGGTCCCTACTATCGGGAGAGCGACAGATACGCAGTATTTT.

Of note for this clonotype: The CDR3 end shows no conserved phenylalanine or tryptophan, and so a read error is likely. The rearrangement joins TRBV6-5 to TRBJ2-7; TRBD2 matches at 13 bases. The length of the CDR3 is 17 residues. In germline, CDR1 is MNHEY, CDR2 SVGAGI. The CDR3 DNA is TGTGCCGGCAGCTTCGCCGGGACTAGCGGGAACTCCTACGAGCAGTACTCC. Its translation is CAGSFAGTSGNSYEQYS.

This clonotype was observed once. The conserved phenylalanine or tryptophan normally closing the CDR3 is absent here, so this likely arose from a read error. The DNA is omitted, as the CDR3 cannot be located on it reliably, and the CDR3 follows TCRdb's listing. The chain is built from TRBV28 and TRBJ2-6; the table assigns TRBD1, which was not confirmed against the DNA. A total of 17 residues make up the CDR3, ends included. The germline V gene has CDR1 MDHEN and CDR2 SYDVKM. CDR3 residues: CASNLNRVSSGANVLIY.

The rearrangement links TRBV4-2 to TRBJ2-5; D might be TRBD2 (5 bases). In germline, CDR1 is LGHNA, CDR2 YNFKEQ. V lost 0 bases and J 2 bases, leaving 10 bases between the germline ends. This CDR3 is 15 amino acids long. The CDR3 DNA sequence: TGTGCCAGCAGCCAAGACCGGGGAACACAAGAGACCCAGTACTTC. This sequence encodes CASSQDRGTQETQYF.

Notes on this clonotype: The conserved final phenylalanine or tryptophan is absent from the CDR3, which likely points to a read error. The V call is TRBV5-4, the J call TRBJ2-3; D might be TRBD1 (5 bases). V was pared by 4 bases and J by 6 bases, with 24 bases between. CDR3 length: 17 amino acids. Germline values: CDR1 SGHNT, CDR2 YYREEE (reference sequence). In nucleotides, the CDR3 is TGTGCCAGCAGCGTAGACGGACACTCTCCACCCACGGATACGCAGTATTCT. This encodes CASSVDGHSPPTDTQYS.

As for this clonotype: The conserved phenylalanine or tryptophan normally closing the CDR3 is absent here, so this likely arose from a read error. The CDR3 region has the DNA TGCGCCAGCAACCAAGGCGAAGGAAGGGGCAGGGCCGCTACTAACTATGGCTACACCTCC. Its protein is CASNQGEGRGRAATNYGYTS. The chain has TRBV4-3 and TRBJ1-2; perhaps TRBD1 as D (5 bases). Germline values: CDR1 LGHNA, CDR2 YSLEER. This CDR3 contains 20 residues.

This clonotype was seen many times. The junction shows a germline mismatch at one end, possibly a read error. J is TRBJ2-5 and V is TRBV11-2; tentative D call: TRBD2 (6 bases). The germline gives CDR1 SGHAT, CDR2 FQNNGV. The CDR3 totals 16 residues. The CDR3 nucleotides are TGTGCCAGTAGCTTAGGGAGTAGCGGCCCGGGGGAGACCCAGTACTTC. This translates into CASSLGSSGPGETQYF.

With respect to this clonotype: A read error may produce the germline difference seen at one junction end. V and J are TRBV6-1 and TRBJ2-7, with D unclear. Per germline, CDR1 MNHNS and CDR2 SASEGT. The CDR3 is 13 residues long. The CDR3 sequence: CASSEWVFYELYF. The CDR3 DNA sequence: TGTGCCAGCAGTGAATGGGTTTTCTATGAGCTGTACTTC.

By share, this clonotype counts as medium-sized. V usage is TRBV10-3 and J usage is TRBJ2-1, with D possibly being TRBD2 (7 bases). This CDR3 comprises 14 residues. V was trimmed by 8 bases and J by 5 bases, leaving 16 bases between them. Germline CDR1 ENHRY, CDR2 SYGVKD. In DNA form, the CDR3 reads TGTGCCATCGGGAGCGGGACAACCCACAATGAGCAGTTCTTC. It is translated as CAIGSGTTHNEQFF.

A remark on this clonotype: The junction does not match germline at one end; this may be a read error. The genes are TRBV20-1 and TRBJ2-1; 11 bases are shared with TRBD2. This CDR3 comprises 17 residues. CDR1 and CDR2 (germline): DFQATT, SNEGSKA (reference sequence). The CDR3 spells CSARDSRGTSGSYEQLF. The DNA of the CDR3 is TGCAGTGCTAGAGACTCCAGGGGAACTAGCGGGAGCTATGAGCAGCTCTTC.

This clonotype was counted at least ten times. The rearrangement links TRBV6-5 to TRBJ2-3, with 8 bases lining up with TRBD2. The trim removed 0 bases at V and 5 bases at J, leaving 7 bases unmatched. Germline CDR1 is MNHEY and CDR2 is SVGAGI. The CDR3 covers 16 residues. CDR3 sequence: CASSYSNREGVDTQYF. In nucleotides, the CDR3 is TGTGCCAGCAGTTACTCGAACCGGGAGGGGGTAGATACGCAGTATTTT.

This chain connects TRBV30 to TRBJ2-3, with D maybe TRBD2 (5 bases). V was cut by 6 bases and J by 5 bases, with 24 bases left in between. Germline values: CDR1 GTSNPN, CDR2 SVGIG (reference sequence). The CDR3 has 16 residues. The CDR3, as DNA: TGTGCCTGCAGCATTTGGTCCGGGATAGGGATAGATACGCAGTATTTT. This codes for CACSIWSGIGIDTQYF.

The chain joins TRBV7-9 to TRBJ2-1, with 8 nucleotides matching TRBD2. Germline-derived CDR1 and CDR2 are SEHNR and FQNEAQ (reference sequence). Trimming took 4 bases from V and 9 from J; bases not matched to a gene: 8. The length of the CDR3 is 14 residues. CDR3: CASSYWREESEQFF. The CDR3 coding sequence is TGTGCCAGCAGCTATTGGCGGGAGGAGAGTGAGCAGTTCTTC.

In the case of this clonotype: Relative to the germline gene, one junction end is altered; a read error may explain this. The rearrangement links TRBV10-2 to TRBJ1-1; D may be TRBD1 (5 bases). This CDR3 comprises 14 residues. The germline CDR1 and CDR2 sequences are WSHSY and SAAADI. CDR3 sequence: CAISESKADTETFF. The CDR3 DNA sequence: TGTGCCATCAGTGAGTCGAAGGCGGACACTGAAACCTTCTTT.

With respect to this clonotype: A clone one base away is much larger, so this may be a read error. The chain employs TRBV20-1 and TRBJ1-5; D not certain. The CDR3 consists of 13 residues. Per the germline V gene, CDR1 is DFQATT and CDR2 is SNEGSKA (reference sequence). V was trimmed by 4 bases and J by 3 bases, leaving 10 bases between them. The CDR3, as DNA: TGCAGTGCTAAAAGGGTCCCCAATCAGCCCCAGCATTTT. It translates to CSAKRVPNQPQHF.

Concerning this clonotype itself: Compared with germline, one end of the junction differs, possibly owing to a read error. V and J are TRBV6-5 and TRBJ2-2; either TRBD1 or TRBD2 may supply D (6 bases each). The CDR3 is 18 amino acids. Per the germline V gene, CDR1 is MNHEY and CDR2 is SVGAGI. The CDR3 DNA reads as TGTGCCAGCAGTTACTCCCCAGGGGTCGGGGGCAGCACCGGGGAGCAGTTTTTT. Residues: CASSYSPGVGGSTGEQFF.

Comment on this clonotype: Without the conserved terminal phenylalanine or tryptophan, this CDR3 likely stems from a read error. V gene TRBV5-6 combines with J gene TRBJ2-2; D call uncertain. This CDR3 comprises 15 residues. From germline, CDR1 is SGHDT and CDR2 YYEEEE. CDR3 DNA sequence: TGTGACAGCATCCTGGCACCCGGAGTCACCGGGGAGCTGTTTTCT. This gives the protein CDSILAPGVTGELFS.

The CDR3 DNA reads as TGCGCCAGCAGCCCTCTAGGAGGTGAGGTCGACGAGCAGTACTTC. As protein: CASSPLGGEVDEQYF. V gene TRBV4-1 combines with J gene TRBJ2-7; maybe TRBD2 (5 bases). CDR3 length: 15 residues. CDR1 is MGHRA and CDR2 is YSYEKL in the germline V gene. Trimming cost V 4 bases and J 5 bases, with 18 bases left between them.

This clonotype was found once. The chain links TRBV28 to TRBJ2-7, with 8 bases that match TRBD2. CDR1 MDHEN and CDR2 SYDVKM come from the germline V gene. V dropped 8 bases and J dropped 7; count of bases not matched to a gene: 19. CDR3 length: 16 amino acids. The CDR3 here is CASATSGRALEYEQYF. The CDR3 DNA reads as TGTGCCAGCGCCACCTCCGGGAGGGCCTTGGAGTATGAGCAGTACTTC.

In its sample, this clonotype was seen once. The rearrangement links TRBV12-3 or TRBV12-4 to TRBJ2-2, with a tentative D call TRBD1 (6 bases). This CDR3 spans 18 amino acids. V was shortened by 6 bases and J by 12 bases, with 32 bases between the two germline ends. CDR3 amino acids: CASRILLGAGDHTRKLFF. The CDR3 nucleotides are TGTGCCAGCAGGATCCTATTAGGAGCAGGGGACCACACCAGGAAGCTGTTTTTT.

To note about this clonotype: At one end the junction does not follow the germline gene, possibly because of a read error. The gene calls are TRBV11-2 and TRBJ2-3; D not certain. Per the germline V gene, CDR1 is SGHAT and CDR2 is FQNNGV. The length of the CDR3 is 13 residues. This chain's CDR3 is CASSLENSDTQYF. DNA of the CDR3: TGTGCCAGCAGCCTAGAGAACTCTGATACGCAGTATTTT.

This chain joins TRBV7-9 and TRBJ2-5; the match to TRBD2 covers 12 bases. Germline assignment: CDR1 SEHNR and CDR2 FQNEAQ (reference sequence). The CDR3 is made up of 16 amino acids. V trimming: 5 bases; J trimming: 0 bases; junction bases outside the gene matches: 4. The CDR3 spells CASSPRTSGNQETQYF. CDR3 in DNA: TGTGCCAGCAGCCCCCGGACTAGCGGGAACCAAGAGACCCAGTACTTC.

The chain uses TRBV11-1 and TRBJ2-2; no firm D call. Germline-derived CDR1 and CDR2 are SGHAT and FQDESV (reference sequence). V was clipped by 5 bases and J by 9 bases, with 22 bases between them. The CDR3 spans 16 residues. In DNA, the CDR3 is TGTGCCAGCAGCAGGCTTATGGCGGCAGTGTCCCGGGAGCTGTTTTTT. This sequence encodes CASSRLMAAVSRELFF.